The 17 T cell receptor beta chains below were found in one sample sequenced in a study of blood T cell repertoires in COVID-19. TCRdb's copy holds only in-frame clones and misses some; the assay was immunoSEQ multiplex PCR. The table includes approximately 170,000 clones, roughly four fifths detected once. The sequencing input was peripheral blood. The receptors stem from a woman aged 80 or over with acute or convalescent COVID-19.

The chain carries TRBV30 and TRBJ2-7; D ambiguous. Between the trimmed V and J ends, which lost 1 base and 2 bases, there was a span of 6 bases. CDR1 GTSNPN and CDR2 SVGIG come from the germline V gene (reference sequence). CDR3 length: 12 amino acids. The CDR3 nucleotides are TGTGCCTGGAGTGACATCACCTACGAGCAGTACTTC. Amino acids: CAWSDITYEQYF.

This chain connects TRBV6-5 to TRBJ2-5; 7 bases are shared with TRBD1. V shed 0 bases and J 5 bases; nucleotides not matched to a gene: 6. This CDR3 is built from 15 residues. Per the germline V gene, CDR1 is MNHEY and CDR2 is SVGAGI. CDR3 coding DNA: TGTGCCAGCAGTTACTCGAGGGGGCGAGGGGAGACCCAGTACTTC. As protein: CASSYSRGRGETQYF.

The chain joins TRBV18 to TRBJ1-1; TRBD1 matches 9 bases. Trimming took 2 bases from V and 0 from J; bases not matched to a gene: 1. This CDR3 spans 15 amino acids. Germline V gene data show CDR1 as KGHSH and CDR2 as LQKENI. CDR3 coding DNA: TGTGCCAGCTCACCAACAGGGGGCTTGAACACTGAAGCTTTCTTT. This translates into CASSPTGGLNTEAFF.

V and J are TRBV5-1 and TRBJ2-7; TRBD1 matches at 7 bases. Germline V lookup: CDR1 SGHRS, CDR2 YFSETQ. This CDR3 is built from 15 residues. The V segment lost 4 bases and the J segment 3 bases; nucleotides outside the gene matches: 10. CDR3 sequence reads: CASSRLGTADYEQYF. CDR3 in DNA: TGCGCCAGCAGCCGTCTTGGGACAGCCGACTACGAGCAGTACTTC.

This chain links TRBV30 with TRBJ1-6; TRBD1 aligns across 9 bases. Losses at the gene ends were 1 base for V and 7 bases for J; bases not matched to a gene: 2. Looked up from germline, CDR1 is GTSNPN and CDR2 is SVGIG (reference sequence). The CDR3 spans 14 residues. The CDR3 DNA sequence: TGTGCCTGGAGTGGGACAGGGGAAAATTCACCCCTCCACTTT. This codes for CAWSGTGENSPLHF.

This chain connects TRBV12-3 or TRBV12-4 to TRBJ2-7, with a tentative D call TRBD1 (5 bases). With 2 bases removed from V and 3 bases from J, the gap between germline ends came to 8 bases. The CDR3 is 13 amino acids. The CDR3 region is CASSLPDSYEQYF. The CDR3 DNA is TGTGCCAGCAGTTTACCCGACAGCTACGAGCAGTACTTC.

In this sample, this clone turned up a few times. This chain joins TRBV5-1 and TRBJ2-7; 9 bases agree with TRBD2. V lost 4 bases and J lost 7; bases outside the gene matches: 9. Germline CDR1 is SGHRS and CDR2 is YFSETQ. The CDR3 totals 14 residues. The CDR3 loop reads CASSVAGVALEQYF. For the CDR3, the DNA is TGCGCCAGCAGCGTAGCGGGAGTAGCCCTGGAGCAGTACTTC.

The chain carries TRBV3-1 (or the pseudogene TRBV3-2) and TRBJ2-3, with 10 bases matching TRBD2. J was trimmed by 11 bases and V by 0 bases; bases with no gene match: 8. Germline V gene sequence: CDR1 LGHDT, CDR2 YNNKEL (reference sequence). This CDR3 contains 15 residues. The CDR3 nucleotides are TGTGCCAGCAGCCAAGATCCCGCTAGCGGGAGTATGCAGTATTTT. It is translated as CASSQDPASGSMQYF.

This clone was recorded only once. The CDR3 loop reads CASSQDTGGDYGYTF. The CDR3, as DNA: TGCGCCAGCAGCCAAGATACAGGGGGCGACTATGGCTACACCTTC. The V call is TRBV4-1, the J call TRBJ1-2; 9 bases are shared with TRBD1. The CDR3 is 15 amino acids. Germline trimming cut 0 bases from V and 3 bases from J; bases unmatched to any gene: 2. Looked up from germline, CDR1 is MGHRA and CDR2 is YSYEKL.

The gene calls are TRBV7-2 and TRBJ2-7; 8 positions match TRBD2. This CDR3 is 16 amino acids long. Germline V gene sequence: CDR1 SGHTA, CDR2 FQGNSA. The ends lost 5 bases at V and 3 bases at J; junction bases unmatched: 12. This chain's CDR3 is CASSVHGGAGFYEQYF. Written as DNA, the CDR3 is TGTGCCAGCAGCGTTCACGGGGGGGCCGGGTTCTACGAGCAGTACTTC. The whole variable domain, filled in from reference TRBV7-2 and TRBJ2-7, reads GAGVSQSPSNKVTEKGKDVELRCDPISGHTALYWYRQSLGQGLEFLIYFQGNSAPDKSGLPSDRFSAERTGGSVSTLTIQRTQQEDSAVYLCASSVHGGAGFYEQYFGPGTRLTVT.

This clone showed up just a few times. This chain joins TRBV19 and TRBJ2-1; D is possibly TRBD2 (6 bases). This CDR3 is built from 14 residues. V lost 6 bases to trimming and J lost 5 bases, with 14 bases between them. CDR1 is LNHDA, CDR2 SQIVND, per germline (reference sequence). The CDR3 sequence is CASRGTLQDNEQFF. CDR3 bases: TGTGCCAGTAGGGGGACTTTGCAAGACAATGAGCAGTTCTTC.

The V and J genes are TRBV6-5 and TRBJ2-3, with TRBD1 as a possible D gene (5 bases). The germline gives CDR1 MNHEY, CDR2 SVGAGI. The CDR3 has 16 residues. The ends were cut back, 2 bases at V and 2 bases at J, with 14 bases in the middle. The chain's CDR3 is CASSYTDQGDTDTQYF. The DNA of the CDR3 is TGTGCCAGCAGTTACACCGATCAGGGCGACACAGATACGCAGTATTTT.

The chain links TRBV9 to TRBJ2-1; no reliable D call. CDR3 length equals 12 residues. Germline V lookup: CDR1 SGDLS, CDR2 YYNGEE. V lost 0 bases, J lost 7 bases, and 5 bases lay in between. CDR3 sequence reads: CASSVGTNEQFF. Written as DNA, the CDR3 is TGTGCCAGCAGCGTAGGCACAAATGAGCAGTTCTTC.

This chain connects TRBV11-2 to TRBJ2-2; TRBD1 agrees at 7 bases. The length of the CDR3 is 13 residues. J was trimmed by 5 bases and V by 4 bases; bases with no gene match: 1. Germline V CDR1 and CDR2: SGHAT, FQNNGV. CDR3 nucleotide sequence: TGTGCCAGCAGCTCCAGGGGGACCGGGGAGCTGTTTTTT. As protein: CASSSRGTGELFF.

This clone showed up many times. The chain carries TRBV5-1 and TRBJ2-7, with TRBD1 matching over 9 bases. Trimming removed 4 bases from V and 3 bases from J; junction bases left unmatched: 5. The CDR3 extends over 14 amino acids. Germline V gene data show CDR1 as SGHRS and CDR2 as YFSETQ. The CDR3, as DNA: TGCGCCAGCAGCCCGCGACAGGGGGTCTACGAGCAGTACTTC. Translating gives CASSPRQGVYEQYF.

This clone was detected only once. The chain links TRBV18 to TRBJ2-1, with TRBD2 matching over 7 bases. Germline trimming cut 3 bases from V and 4 bases from J; bases unmatched to any gene: 3. This CDR3 has 14 residues. Germline loops: CDR1 KGHSH, CDR2 LQKENI. CDR3 region: CASSPLAEYNEQFF. CDR3 DNA: TGTGCCAGCTCACCGCTAGCGGAGTACAATGAGCAGTTCTTC.

The chain links TRBV24-1 to TRBJ1-2; D gene ambiguous. V was pared by 3 bases and J by 4 bases, with 8 bases between. The length of the CDR3 is 13 residues. CDR1 is KGHDR and CDR2 is SFDVKD in the germline V gene. CDR3 in amino acids: CATSDQMSYGYTF. CDR3 in DNA: TGTGCCACCAGTGATCAGATGTCCTATGGCTACACCTTC.